The present entry profiles one TCR beta chain with its context. CDR3 length equals 14 residues. Losses at the gene ends were 7 bases for V and 3 bases for J; bases not matched to a gene: 4. CDR1 is SGHTA, CDR2 FQGNSA, per germline. Authors' processing steps: Cell counts per sample came from amplifying reference gene primers. Libraries were prepared by immunoSEQ multiplex PCR; TCRdb keeps only in-frame clonotypes and omits some of them. V and J calls and clone size are as listed in that table; D and trimming were resolved from the DNA. The table includes a few hundred thousand clones, more than 85% detected once. The sample is drawn from a study of blood T cell repertoires in COVID-19. Self-reported history from a screening survey and questionnaire set each donor's cohort.

This TCR came from a woman in her thirties who had recovered from COVID-19. This chain links TRBV7-2 with TRBJ2-7; 12 bases line up with TRBD2. The sample consisted of PBMCs or T cells enriched from blood (not recorded which). The CDR3 DNA follows: TGTGCCAGCACCAGGACTAGCGGGGACTACGAGCAGTACTTC. Protein product: CASTRTSGDYEQYF.